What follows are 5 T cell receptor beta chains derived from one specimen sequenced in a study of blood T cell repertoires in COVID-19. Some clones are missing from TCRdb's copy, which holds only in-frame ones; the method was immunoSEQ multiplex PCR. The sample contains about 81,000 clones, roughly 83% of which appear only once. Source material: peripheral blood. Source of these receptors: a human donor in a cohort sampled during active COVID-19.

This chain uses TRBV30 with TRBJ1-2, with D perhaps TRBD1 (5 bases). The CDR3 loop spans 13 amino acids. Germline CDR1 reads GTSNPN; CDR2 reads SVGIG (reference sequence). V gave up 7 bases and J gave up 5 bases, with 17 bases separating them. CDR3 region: CASSPLRGYGYTF. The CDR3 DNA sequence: TGTGCCTCTTCCCCCCTACGGGGGTATGGCTACACCTTC.

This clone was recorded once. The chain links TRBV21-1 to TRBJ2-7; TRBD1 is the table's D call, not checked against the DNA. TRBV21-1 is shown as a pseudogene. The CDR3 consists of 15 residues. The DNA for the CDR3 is TGTGCCAGCAGCAATATGGGAACAGGAAGGTACGAGCAGTACTTC. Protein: CASSNMGTGRYEQYF.

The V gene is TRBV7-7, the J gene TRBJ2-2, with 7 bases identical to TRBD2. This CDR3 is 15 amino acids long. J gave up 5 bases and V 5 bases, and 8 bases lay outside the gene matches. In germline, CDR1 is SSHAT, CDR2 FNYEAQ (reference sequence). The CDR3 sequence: CASSPRGGRTGELFF. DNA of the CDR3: TGTGCCAGCAGCCCCCGGGGCGGGAGAACCGGGGAGCTGTTTTTT.

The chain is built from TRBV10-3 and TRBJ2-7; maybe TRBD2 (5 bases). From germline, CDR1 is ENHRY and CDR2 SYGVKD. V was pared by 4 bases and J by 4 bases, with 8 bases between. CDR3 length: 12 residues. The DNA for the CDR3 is TGTGCCATCAGTGCCCGGAGGTACGAGCAGTACTTC. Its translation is CAISARRYEQYF.

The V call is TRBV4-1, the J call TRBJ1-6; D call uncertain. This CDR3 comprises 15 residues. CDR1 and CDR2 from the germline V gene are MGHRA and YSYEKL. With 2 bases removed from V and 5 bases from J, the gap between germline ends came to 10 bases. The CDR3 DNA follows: TGCGCCAGCAGCCAACCCGGAGGAAATAATTCACCCCTCCACTTT. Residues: CASSQPGGNNSPLHF.